One and the same sample provided the 15 T cell receptor beta chains below, sequenced in a study of cytotoxic CD8 clonotypes in ibrutinib-treated CLL. Assay: immunoSEQ multiplex PCR; the TCRdb copy retains only in-frame clones and omits some. The sample shows 300,000 to 350,000 clones, roughly 85% of them seen only once. This material consisted of PBMCs, taken before ibrutinib treatment. The receptors shown here come from a human donor with chronic lymphocytic leukemia.

This chain uses TRBV7-2 with TRBJ2-2, with D tentatively TRBD2 (6 bases). Germline V lookup: CDR1 SGHTA, CDR2 FQGNSA. V shed 6 bases and J shed 2 bases, with 10 bases lying between them. This CDR3 is 14 amino acids long. The CDR3 DNA reads TGTGCCAGCAGTTCCGGGACTAACACCGGGGAGCTGTTTTTT. The encoded protein is CASSSGTNTGELFF.

The chain is built from TRBV5-6 and TRBJ2-7; 13 bases are shared with TRBD2. From germline, CDR1 is SGHDT and CDR2 YYEEEE. The CDR3 is made up of 16 amino acids. The V segment lost 3 bases and the J segment 4 bases; nucleotides outside the gene matches: 7. CDR3 sequence reads: CASSWAGLAGPYEQYF. CDR3 coding DNA: TGTGCCAGCAGCTGGGCGGGACTAGCGGGACCGTACGAGCAGTACTTC.

V usage is TRBV9 and J usage is TRBJ1-1, with TRBD1 matching over 9 bases. Looked up from germline, CDR1 is SGDLS and CDR2 is YYNGEE. This CDR3 contains 14 residues. J gave up 2 bases and V 4 bases, and 3 bases lay outside the gene matches. This CDR3 reads CASSKGQGNTEAFF. In DNA, the CDR3 is TGTGCCAGCAGCAAGGGACAGGGTAACACTGAAGCTTTCTTT. Full variable domain (rest looked up from reference TRBV9 and TRBJ1-1): DSGVTQTPKHLITATGQRVTLRCSPRSGDLSVYWYQQSLDQGLQFLIQYYNGEERAKGNILERFSAQQFPDLHSELNLSSLELGDSALYFCASSKGQGNTEAFFGQGTRLTVV.

A single count supports this clone. The chain combines TRBV2 with TRBJ2-5; TRBD2 agrees at 9 bases. The CDR3 loop spans 15 amino acids. CDR1 and CDR2 from the germline V gene are SNHLY and FYNNEI. The V and J ends lost 7 bases and 3 bases, in that order; junction bases with no gene match: 9. The CDR3 is CASTAWVAGEETQYF. The CDR3 DNA is TGTGCCAGCACTGCCTGGGTAGCGGGAGAAGAGACCCAGTACTTC.

This chain links TRBV7-8 with TRBJ2-7; D is perhaps TRBD1 (5 bases). The V and J ends lost 3 bases and 3 bases respectively, with 15 bases between them. The CDR3 has 15 amino acids. The germline gives CDR1 SGHVS, CDR2 FQNEAQ. The CDR3 protein is CASSFLSIQDYEQYF. The CDR3 region has the DNA TGTGCCAGCAGCTTCTTGTCCATACAGGACTACGAGCAGTACTTC. Full variable domain (remainder filled in from reference TRBV7-8 and TRBJ2-7): GAGVSQSPRYKVAKRGQDVALRCDPISGHVSLFWYQQALGQGPEFLTYFQNEAQLDKSGLPSDRFFAERPEGSVSTLKIQRTQQEDSAVYLCASSFLSIQDYEQYFGPGTRLTVT.

V is TRBV13 and J is TRBJ2-3; 13 nucleotides align to TRBD2. Germline loops: CDR1 PRHDT, CDR2 FYEKMQ (reference sequence). The ends lost 5 bases at V and 4 bases at J; junction bases unmatched: 12. CDR3 length: 18 residues. The CDR3 coding sequence is TGTGCCAGCAGCCCCGGGACTAGCGGGGCAATCGGTCCAGATACGCAGTATTTT. Translation gives CASSPGTSGAIGPDTQYF.

This clone was found many times. The V and J genes are TRBV4-1 and TRBJ1-3; D not certain. CDR3 size: 16 residues. Trimming pared 1 base from V and 4 bases from J, leaving 14 bases between. Germline lookup yields CDR1 MGHRA and CDR2 YSYEKL. The CDR3 DNA sequence: TGCGCCAGCAGCCAAGGTCCCCACGTCGTGGGAAACACCATATATTTT. This gives the protein CASSQGPHVVGNTIYF.

This chain joins TRBV7-8 and TRBJ2-1; 13 nucleotides agree with TRBD2. Per the germline V gene, CDR1 is SGHVS and CDR2 is FQNEAQ. V gave up 5 bases and J gave up 6 bases; unmatched junction bases: 4. This CDR3 has 15 amino acids. The CDR3 sequence is CASSPGLAGVNEQFF. CDR3 DNA: TGTGCCAGCAGCCCCGGACTAGCGGGAGTCAATGAGCAGTTCTTC.

This rearrangement joins TRBV4-2 to TRBJ2-7; 10 nucleotides line up with TRBD2. CDR3 length: 15 amino acids. With V trimmed by 3 bases and J by 6 bases, 8 bases remained unmatched. Germline V lookup: CDR1 LGHNA, CDR2 YNFKEQ. The CDR3 here is CASSQLLAGAGEQYF. The CDR3 nucleotides read TGTGCCAGCAGCCAGCTCCTAGCGGGAGCTGGCGAGCAGTACTTC.

The chain joins TRBV28 to TRBJ1-5, with 7 positions matching TRBD1. From germline, CDR1 is MDHEN and CDR2 SYDVKM. V lost 6 bases, J lost 3 bases, and 8 bases stayed unmatched. CDR3 size: 15 residues. The CDR3 sequence: CASSHGTEDNQPQHF. The CDR3, as DNA: TGTGCCAGCAGCCATGGGACAGAAGACAATCAGCCCCAGCATTTT.

This clone was seen more than once but under ten times. J is TRBJ1-5 and V is TRBV7-9; TRBD1 matches at 7 bases. This CDR3 has 13 residues. The junction had 3 bases not matched to a gene; V was cut back by 5 bases and J by 5 bases. The germline gives CDR1 SEHNR, CDR2 FQNEAQ (reference sequence). CDR3 protein: CASSTQGDQPQHF. For the CDR3, the DNA is TGTGCCAGCAGCACCCAGGGGGATCAGCCCCAGCATTTT.

The chain uses TRBV6-1 and TRBJ1-4; no clear D. This CDR3 contains 17 residues. Trimming took off 4 bases at V and 4 bases at J, with 19 bases between the two ends. Germline values: CDR1 MNHNS, CDR2 SASEGT. CDR3 sequence reads: CASSAHAPRAGNEKLFF. CDR3 in DNA: TGTGCCAGCAGTGCACACGCCCCCCGGGCAGGTAATGAAAAACTGTTTTTT.

The V and J genes are TRBV9 and TRBJ2-7, with D perhaps given as TRBD1 or TRBD2 (5 bases each). Trimming left V 0 bases short and J 2 bases short, with 18 bases between. The CDR3 runs to 17 residues. The germline V gene has CDR1 SGDLS and CDR2 YYNGEE. CDR3 residues: CASSVGSGTGIAYEQYF. CDR3 nucleotides: TGTGCCAGCAGCGTAGGGAGTGGGACGGGAATCGCCTACGAGCAGTACTTC.

This chain uses TRBV11-2 with TRBJ2-1; 9 positions match TRBD2. Trimming took 5 bases from V and 6 from J; bases not matched to a gene: 11. This CDR3 has 16 amino acids. Germline-derived CDR1 and CDR2 are SGHAT and FQNNGV. CDR3 region: CASSLSPSGRLNEQFF. CDR3 in DNA: TGTGCCAGCAGCCTGTCCCCCAGCGGGAGGCTCAATGAGCAGTTCTTC.

The rearrangement joins TRBV5-4 to TRBJ2-5; the match to TRBD1 covers 7 bases. The CDR3 is 14 amino acids. Looked up from germline, CDR1 is SGHNT and CDR2 is YYREEE (reference sequence). With 4 bases clipped from V and 2 bases from J, the junction kept 5 bases outside the gene matches. CDR3 amino acids: CASSRQGDQETQYF. CDR3 sequence (DNA): TGTGCCAGCAGCCGACAGGGTGATCAAGAGACCCAGTACTTC. Based on the CDR3 plus reference TRBV5-4 and TRBJ2-5, the full variable domain is ETGVTQSPTHLIKTRGQQVTLRCSSQSGHNTVSWYQQALGQGPQFIFQYYREEENGRGNFPPRFSGLQFPNYSSELNVNALELDDSALYLCASSRQGDQETQYFGPGTRLLVL.